Listed below are T cell receptor beta chains from one sample, sequenced in a study of identical twins. TCRdb called the 5' RACE reads again in MiXCR, with one record for every CDR3 protein. The table has 260,000 or so distinct CDR3 sequences, approximately 7.9% seen once. A further study also used this sample, focusing on yellow fever vaccine responses in identical twins.

The specimen sequenced was CD8+ T cells sorted from blood. These receptor sequences come from a woman aged 18-29 years in good health. CDR3s include the opening cysteine and the closing phenylalanine or tryptophan. The order of the fields is clone size, V gene, D gene, J gene, CDR3 DNA, CDR3 protein. D genes are given only for firm matches. A row's size may be missing; if present it is once, few, many or a size class.

>many|TRBV3-1|.|TRBJ2-7
TGTGCCAGCAGCCCGGGACAATCCTACGAGCAGTACTTC
CASSPGQSYEQYF
>few|TRBV28|.|TRBJ1-2
TGTGCCAGCAGTTTATCAGGGCCAGCTGGCTACACCTTC
CASSLSGPAGYTF
>many|TRBV11-2|TRBD1|TRBJ2-1
TGTGCCAGCATGCTTGGACAGGGATCATACAATGAGCAGTTCTTC
CASMLGQGSYNEQFF
>few|TRBV29-1|TRBD2|TRBJ2-7
TGCAGCGTTGGGACTAGCGGATTCTCCTACGAGCAGTACTTC
CSVGTSGFSYEQYF
>.|TRBV20-1|TRBD1|TRBJ2-5
TGCAGTGCTAGAGCCAGGACAGGCCGTCAAGAGACCCAGTACTTC
CSARARTGRQETQYF
>.|TRBV6-1|.|TRBJ1-2
TGTGCCAGCAGAGAAGGGACACGAGATGGCTACACCTTC
CASREGTRDGYTF
>few|TRBV20-1|.|TRBJ1-2
TGCAGTGCTAGTCCGGCGGCCACTAACTATGGCTACACCTTC
CSASPAATNYGYTF
>.|TRBV7-8|TRBD1|TRBJ1-1
TGTGCCAGCAGCCCGAGGACAGGGGGCTATTTCACTGAAGCTTTCTTT
CASSPRTGGYFTEAFF
>few|TRBV7-9|TRBD2|TRBJ2-1
TGTGCCAGCAGCCCAGGACTAGCGGGGACCGATGAGCAGTTCTTC
CASSPGLAGTDEQFF
>.|TRBV5-1|TRBD2|TRBJ2-1
TGCGCCAGCAGCTCCCTGGGGACTAGCGGGAGAAATGAGTACAATGAGCAGTTCTTC
CASSSLGTSGRNEYNEQFF
>many|TRBV11-1|.|TRBJ2-2
TGTGCCAGCAGCTCCCTACGCGGGACGACCCTTACGAACACCGGGGAGCTGTTTTTT
CASSSLRGTTLTNTGELFF
>many|TRBV3-1|TRBD2|TRBJ2-2
TGCGCCAGCAGCCAAGTAGCGGGTGATACCGGGGAGCTGTTTTTT
CASSQVAGDTGELFF
>many|TRBV4-1|.|TRBJ2-3
TGCGCCAGCAGCCAAGACAGGGCCTCGGGACTCCACACAGATACGCAGTATTTT
CASSQDRASGLHTDTQYF
>many|TRBV4-1|TRBD1|TRBJ1-4
TGCGCCAGCAGTCCGAGGGGGCAAGGAACTAATGAAAAACTGTTTTTT
CASSPRGQGTNEKLFF
>many|TRBV29-1|.|TRBJ2-7
TGCAGCGTTGAAGGGGGGGCCACGAGCTCCTACGAGCAGTACTTC
CSVEGGATSSYEQYF
>few|TRBV19|TRBD2|TRBJ2-1
TGTGCCAGTAGTATATTACTAGCGGATTTTTACAATGAGCAGTTCTTC
CASSILLADFYNEQFF
>few|TRBV20-1|TRBD2|TRBJ2-7
TGCAGTGCTTGGGGACTAGCGGGAGGTTACGAGCAGTACTTC
CSAWGLAGGYEQYF
>.|TRBV19|.|TRBJ2-1
TGTGCCAGTAGTATAGGGCAATCCCCTTACAATGAGCAGTTCTTC
CASSIGQSPYNEQFF
>few|TRBV6-1|.|TRBJ2-1
TGTGCCAGCAGTACCGGGACAACTGAGTTCTTC
CASSTGTTEFF
>many|TRBV6-5|.|TRBJ2-7
TGTGCCAGCAGTTACGAGCGGGCAAAAGCCTACGAGCAGTACTTC
CASSYERAKAYEQYF
>.|TRBV14|TRBD1|TRBJ1-2
TGTGCCAGCAGGCGAACAGGGGAAGTCTACTATGGCTACACCTTC
CASRRTGEVYYGYTF
>many|TRBV3-1|.|TRBJ2-7
TGTGCCAGCAGCCAAGTGACGGGGGCCAGACCCTACGAGCAGTACTTC
CASSQVTGARPYEQYF
>many|TRBV28|.|TRBJ1-6
TGTGCCAGCAACGAACAGGTTCTGAATTCACCCCTCCACTTT
CASNEQVLNSPLHF